The following is a T cell receptor (beta chain) sequence with its context. The antigen is unknown. The sample is drawn from a study of cytomegalovirus exposure and HLA in healthy donors. Study context: From donors who were HLA-typed, an early data release held around 85 million unique TCRs.

Findings of the study overall: Indistinguishable V segments such as TRBV6-2 and TRBV6-3 were excluded. V- and J-gene trimming of TCR beta was linked (in a later analysis) to a missense DCLRE1C variant.

V was shortened by 5 bases and J by 5 bases, with 15 bases between the two germline ends. CDR1 MNHEY and CDR2 SMNVEV come from the germline V gene (reference sequence). The CDR3 runs to 15 residues. PCR primers comprised 60 Vbeta and 13 Jbeta primers. Clones were read by immunoSEQ multiplex PCR, and TCRdb kept only the in-frame ones, dropping some. Among 140,000 or so clones, approximately 81% were seen once, and the ten largest hold roughly 2.5%. Every donor was a healthy person donating bone marrow. The sequence derives from a boy aged 2 to 10 in good health and CMV-seronegative. The chain employs TRBV27 and TRBJ1-4, with D perhaps TRBD1 (6 bases). What was sequenced was PBMCs. The CDR3 nucleotides read TGTGCCAGCAGTGCTCCGGGACATCGGAATGAAAAACTGTTTTTT. Translated: CASSAPGHRNEKLFF.